One sample yielded the 17 T cell receptor beta chains listed below, sequenced in a study of tumor-infiltrating lymphocytes in primary liver carcinoma. The template, 500 ng total RNA, yielded TCR beta cDNA made with a constant-region primer. Three-round nested multiplex PCR performed with slightly modified ARM-PCR produced the TCR beta libraries. The first two PCR rounds used TRBV1-TRBV30 primers with a Cbeta primer, approximately 10 cycles each. TCRdb itself ran the multiplex PCR reads through MiXCR, one entry per CDR3 protein. The sample has 22,000 or so distinct CDR3 sequences, 80% seen once. Total RNA and DNA came together from around 20-30 mg of bulk tissue without cell sorting. Sequencing was done on a sample of liver tumor tissue from sampling region 2. Subset: tumor region T2, inferior pole. The receptor source for this set is a woman aged 30 to 39 with primary liver carcinoma and hepatitis B virus infection.

In its sample, this clonotype was seen many times. The chain uses TRBV12-3 or TRBV12-4 and TRBJ1-4; 10 positions match TRBD1. The junction had 6 bases not matched to a gene; V was cut back by 6 bases and J by 8 bases. The CDR3 totals 14 residues. The CDR3 is CASSGQGGREKLFF. Here the CDR3 DNA reads TGTGCCAGCAGCGGACAGGGGGGACGGGAAAAACTGTTTTTT.

Note on this clonotype: At one end, the junction sequence differs from germline, possibly due to a read error. The chain uses TRBV20-1 and TRBJ2-1, with no clear D. Germline values: CDR1 DFQATT, CDR2 SNEGSKA (reference sequence). This CDR3 has 13 amino acids. CDR3 amino acids: CSAFPVGNNEEFF. The CDR3 nucleotides read TGCAGTGCTTTTCCCGTTGGCAACAATGAGGAGTTCTTC.

Notes on this clonotype: This CDR3 fails to terminate in the conserved phenylalanine or tryptophan, so it likely reflects a read error. This sequence joins TRBV11-1 and TRBJ2-7, with a weak D call TRBD2 (5 bases). Per germline, CDR1 SGHAT and CDR2 FQDESV (reference sequence). This CDR3 is built from 14 residues. The CDR3 DNA follows: TGTGCTAGCAGCTTAGCGACGGCCTCCTACGAACAGTACTCC. Its translation: CASSLATASYEQYS.

The chain uses TRBV28 and TRBJ2-5; D possibly uses TRBD1 or TRBD2 (7 bases each). Germline assignment: CDR1 MDHEN and CDR2 SYDVKM. The V gene lost 5 bases and the J gene lost 5 bases, with 18 bases spanning the gap. The CDR3 sequence is 15 residues long. Written as DNA, the CDR3 is TGTGCCAGCAGTCTCAGGGGGGGATCGTGGGAGACCCAGTACTTC. This sequence encodes CASSLRGGSWETQYF.

To note about this clonotype: An end of the junction differs from the germline gene, which may be a read error. V usage is TRBV11-2 and J usage is TRBJ2-3; the D call may be TRBD1 or TRBD2 (7 bases each). This CDR3 has 16 residues. Germline V gene data show CDR1 as SGHAT and CDR2 as FQNNGV. The CDR3 is CASSPRGGLSRDTQYF. The CDR3, as DNA: TGTGCCAGCAGTCCCAGGGGGGGCCTAAGCAGAGATACACAGTATTTT.

As regards this clonotype: Germline is not matched at one junction end, which may reflect a read error. The J gene is TRBJ2-2, the V gene TRBV4-3; D is perhaps TRBD2 (6 bases). CDR1 is LGHNA and CDR2 is YSLEER in the germline V gene. The CDR3 spans 16 residues. This CDR3 reads CASCQGAGTLTGELFF. For the CDR3, the DNA is TGCGCCAGCTGTCAAGGGGCGGGGACCCTCACCGGAGAGCTGTTTTTT.

Concerning this clonotype itself: The junction does not match germline at one end; this may be a read error. V is TRBV10-3 and J is TRBJ1-3, with D unresolved. The germline CDR1 and CDR2 sequences are ENHRY and SYGVKD. This CDR3 is 14 amino acids long. CDR3 nucleotide sequence: TGTGCAATCAGTGAGTCAGTTTCTGGAAGCACCTTATATTTT. This codes for CAISESVSGSTLYF.

Regarding this clonotype: No conserved phenylalanine or tryptophan is present at the end of the CDR3, so a read error is the likely explanation. The rearrangement links TRBV28 to TRBJ2-1; D is ambiguous. The CDR3 is 11 amino acids. CDR1 is MDHEN and CDR2 is SYDVKM in the germline V gene. CDR3 bases: TGTGCCACCAGTTCCTACAATGAGCAGTTCTCC. This translates into CATSSYNEQFS.

Details on this clonotype: A much larger clone lies a single base off, so this may be a read error. The chain couples TRBV4-2 to TRBJ2-1; D unclear. In germline, CDR1 is LGHNA, CDR2 YNFKEQ. This CDR3 has 18 residues. The CDR3 DNA reads TGTGCCAACAGCCAAGTAGTGAGCGTCGGAAACTCCTACAATGAGCAGCTCTTC. Its protein product is CANSQVVSVGNSYNEQLF.

In regard to this clonotype: The junction departs from germline at one end; a sequencing error may be responsible. The chain's CDR3 is CTTSDSGTERWEQIF. DNA for the CDR3: TGTACCACCAGTGATTCCGGGACAGAGCGTTGGGAGCAGATCTTC. The chain combines TRBV24-1 with TRBJ2-1, with TRBD1 matching over 7 bases. This CDR3 region has 15 residues. CDR1 KGHDR and CDR2 SFDVKD come from the germline V gene.

The gene calls are TRBV6-6 and TRBJ1-1; no clear D gene. Germline loops: CDR1 MNHNY, CDR2 SVGAGI (reference sequence). Trimming left V 11 bases short and J 5 bases short, with 21 bases between. This CDR3 has 14 amino acids. CDR3 in DNA: TGTGCCCGCAATCCGGCGGCACGCAATACTGAAGCTTTCTTT. It specifies CARNPAARNTEAFF.

This chain uses TRBV11-2 with TRBJ1-4; weak D call: TRBD1 (5 bases). Germline V gene lookup returns CDR1 SGHAT and CDR2 FQNNGV. The CDR3 has 16 amino acids. The CDR3 sequence: CVSSLFQGSTNEKLFF. The DNA of the CDR3 is TGTGTAAGTAGCTTGTTTCAGGGATCAACTAATGAAAAACTGTTTTTT.

J is TRBJ1-2 and V is TRBV11-2, with TRBD1 matching 7 bases. V lost 11 bases, J lost 8 bases, and 14 bases stayed unmatched. CDR3 size: 13 residues. The V gene's germline CDR1 is SGHAT and CDR2 FQNNGV. The CDR3 spells CAGTQGGHGGYTF. The CDR3 DNA is TGTGCCGGCACTCAGGGGGGGCATGGAGGCTACACCTTC.

This clonotype has more than one count but fewer than ten. A junction boundary mismatches the germline segment, possibly from a read error. The V call is TRBV28, the J call TRBJ2-1, with 7 bases fitting TRBD2. This CDR3 is 17 amino acids long. Germline CDR1 and CDR2: MDHEN and SYDVKM. CDR3 region: CAGTHYGGGLSYNEQFF. The CDR3 DNA reads as TGCGCCGGCACCCACTACGGGGGAGGGCTATCCTACAATGAGCAGTTCTTC.

This clonotype was seen only once. Its ends do not fully match the called genes, so a read error is possible. The chain combines TRBV6-5 with TRBJ1-1; weak D call: TRBD1 (6 bases). CDR3 length: 16 amino acids. Germline CDR1 MNHEY, CDR2 SVGAGI. The CDR3 here is CASSYGGGGRRTEASF. CDR3 bases: TGTGCCAGCAGTTACGGGGGCGGCGGAAGAAGAACTGAAGCTTCCTTT.

Points on this clonotype: One end of the junction fails to match germline, which may point to a read error. The chain combines TRBV6-5 with TRBJ2-2; perhaps TRBD2 as D (6 bases). Germline V CDR1 and CDR2: MNHEY, SVGAGI. The CDR3 covers 21 residues. The CDR3: CASRRTRSGLGSDTYTGELFF. CDR3 coding DNA: TGTGCCAGCAGGCGTACTCGAAGTGGCCTCGGGAGCGATACCTACACCGGGGAGCTCTTTTTT.

This CDR3 reads CSVRVAYEQYF. In nucleotides, the CDR3 is TGCAGCGTAAGGGTTGCATACGAGCAGTACTTC. The V and J genes are TRBV29-1 and TRBJ2-7; D gene ambiguous. CDR1 is SQVTM and CDR2 is ANQGSEA in the germline V gene. Trimming removed 6 bases from V and 4 bases from J, with 10 bases in between. This CDR3 has 11 residues.